The clone carrying this T cell receptor (beta chain) has only a few counts. This CDR3 is built from 16 residues. The germline CDR1 and CDR2 sequences are SGHAT and FQDESV (reference sequence). V lost 5 bases and J lost 2, with 13 bases in between. Investigators isolated RNA and reverse transcribed it into cDNA to act as the sequencing template. Clones were sequenced by immunoSEQ multiplex PCR, and TCRdb holds only the in-frame ones, with some missing. Of 150,000 to 200,000 clones detected, approximately 65% appear once; the ten largest clones hold 11%. This record comes from a study of CD8+ T cells in alopecia areata. Study details: Dosing with tofacitinib proceeded for 6 to 18 months, followed by 6 months off drug.

The rearrangement joins TRBV11-1 to TRBJ2-6; no clear D. This sequence was found in a human donor with alopecia areata. The material sequenced was CD8+ T cells sorted from blood, taken at week 0. The CDR3 DNA reads TGTGCCAGCAGCCCTTCGTCGGGTGCTGGGGCCAACGTCCTGACTTTC. It translates to CASSPSSGAGANVLTF. Combining the CDR3 with reference TRBV11-1 and TRBJ2-6 gives the whole variable domain EAEVAQSPRYKITEKSQAVAFWCDPISGHATLYWYRQILGQGPELLVQFQDESVVDDSQLPKDRFSAERLKGVDSTLKIQPAELGDSAMYLCASSPSSGAGANVLTFGAGSRLTVL.